Described below is a single T cell receptor beta chain sequence and its context. Its target is unknown. Primers for the PCR totalled 60 Vbeta and 13 Jbeta. Measured with immunoSEQ multiplex PCR; TCRdb has only the in-frame clones, and not every one. The sample lists over 150,000 clones, roughly 77% occurring once. These data come from a study of cytomegalovirus exposure and HLA in healthy donors. Regarding the study as a whole: What a later analysis reportedly showed was that an Asian-associated ancestry cluster had fewer N-insertions than the approximately 700-donor mean. Overall, about 160 TCR beta chains were annotated as cytomegalovirus-associated. In an earlier analysis, productive rearrangement rates for most beta V segments clustered near 87% or 30%.

The sequence derives from a woman aged 45-60 years in good health and CMV-seropositive. Sequenced input: PBMCs.

The CDR3 nucleotides read TGTGCCAGTAGTATTTGGGGGGTCACTGGGGCCAACGTCCTGACTTTC. This codes for CASSIWGVTGANVLTF. The chain links TRBV19 to TRBJ2-6; TRBD2 might be the D (6 bases). The CDR3 sequence is 16 residues long. Trimming took 3 bases from V and 2 from J, leaving 11 bases between them. Germline CDR1 LNHDA, CDR2 SQIVND (reference sequence).